Below are 25 T cell receptor beta chains sequenced from a single sample in a study of T cell repertoires in cytomegalovirus infection. What these receptors recognize is not known. Each CDR3 protein is one row after TCRdb ran MiXCR on the reads. Seen here are tens of thousands of distinct CDR3 sequences, 40% to 50% observed once, and the top ten hold over 90%. Sequencing was performed on CD8+ T cells from cultured PBMCs, taken from culture after CMV antigen stimulation. These receptor sequences come from a human donor in good health (CMV status not recorded). Some clones in this sample may be carry-over from other donors' samples.

This clonotype turned up a few times. The V and J genes are TRBV27 and TRBJ1-2, with 11 bases that match TRBD1. V was clipped by 4 bases and J by 8 bases; unmatched bases: 3. CDR3 length: 13 amino acids. CDR1 is MNHEY and CDR2 is SMNVEV in the germline V gene (reference sequence). The CDR3 loop is CASSYGQGAGYTF. Here the CDR3 DNA reads TGTGCCAGCAGTTATGGACAGGGGGCCGGCTACACCTTC.

This clonotype has more than one count but fewer than ten. The chain couples TRBV7-3 to TRBJ2-1; 7 nucleotides match TRBD2. V was clipped by 2 bases and J by 5 bases; unmatched bases: 9. Germline values: CDR1 SGHTA, CDR2 FQGTGA. The CDR3 totals 16 residues. DNA for the CDR3: TGTGCCAGCAGCTTAGATCCGGGGCTAGCGGACAATGAGCAGTTCTTC. This codes for CASSLDPGLADNEQFF.

This clonotype was seen a few times. The chain uses TRBV19 and TRBJ1-1; D call uncertain. This CDR3 is 16 amino acids long. Germline-derived CDR1 and CDR2 are LNHDA and SQIVND (reference sequence). The V and J ends lost 3 bases and 0 bases respectively, with 14 bases between them. The CDR3 here is CASSIRSQKMNTEAFF. CDR3 bases: TGTGCCAGTAGTATCCGCAGCCAGAAGATGAACACTGAAGCTTTCTTT.

The V call is TRBV7-9, the J call TRBJ2-1; D might be TRBD1 or TRBD2, each matching 6 bases. Germline V CDR1 and CDR2: SEHNR, FQNEAQ (reference sequence). Trimming took 1 base from V and 7 from J, leaving 14 bases between them. The CDR3 spans 15 residues. This CDR3 is CASSLVGGPENEQFF. The CDR3 DNA reads as TGTGCCAGCAGCTTAGTTGGGGGGCCGGAGAATGAGCAGTTCTTC.

This clonotype has only a few counts. The chain carries TRBV7-6 and TRBJ2-1; D ambiguous. V was clipped by 4 bases and J by 0 bases, with 13 bases between them. This CDR3 contains 16 residues. Germline CDR1 and CDR2: SGHVS and FNYEAQ. The CDR3 nucleotides read TGTGCCAGCAGCTCCCGAATAGCCAGCTCCTACAATGAGCAGTTCTTC. Its protein product is CASSSRIASSYNEQFF.

The chain has TRBV6-5 and TRBJ2-2; the D is unclear. This CDR3 spans 13 amino acids. V was cut by 2 bases and J by 1 base, with 2 bases left in between. Germline CDR1 MNHEY, CDR2 SVGAGI. The CDR3 nucleotides are TGTGCCAGCAGTTACATGAACACCGGGGAGCTGTTTTTT. Translating gives CASSYMNTGELFF.

This clonotype was recorded a few times. V is TRBV11-2 and J is TRBJ2-5, with 9 bases lining up with TRBD1. The trim removed 5 bases at V and 4 bases at J, leaving 8 bases unmatched. Germline lookup yields CDR1 SGHAT and CDR2 FQNNGV. There are 15 residues in the CDR3. CDR3 sequence: CASSADRGTRETQYF. The CDR3 nucleotides are TGTGCCAGCAGCGCGGACAGGGGCACCCGAGAGACCCAGTACTTC.

This clonotype turned up a few times. The chain carries TRBV15 and TRBJ2-7; maybe TRBD2 (5 bases). The CDR3 length is 12 residues. Trimming pared 1 base from V and 6 bases from J, leaving 7 bases between. Germline V lookup: CDR1 LNHNV, CDR2 YYDKDF (reference sequence). The CDR3 here is CATSRGGGEQYF. The CDR3 region has the DNA TGTGCCACCAGCAGAGGTGGAGGCGAGCAGTACTTC.

This clonotype has a count of ten or more. This sequence joins TRBV7-8 and TRBJ2-7; D unclear. The V end was cut by 3 bases, the J end by 0 bases, with 6 bases between. There are 13 residues in the CDR3. Per the germline V gene, CDR1 is SGHVS and CDR2 is FQNEAQ. The CDR3 region has the DNA TGTGCCAGCAGCTTGGCCACCTCCTACGAGCAGTACTTC. This sequence encodes CASSLATSYEQYF.

Comments on this clonotype: One end of the junction varies from germline; a read error may be responsible. CDR3 in amino acids: CASSLVASGISSYNEQFF. The CDR3 DNA is TGTGCCAGCAGCTTGGTGGCTAGCGGGATAAGCTCCTACAATGAGCAGTTCTTC. The rearrangement joins TRBV5-3 to TRBJ2-1, with 9 bases aligning to TRBD2. TRBV5-3 is annotated as an ORF whose role is uncertain. The CDR3 is made up of 18 amino acids.

This clonotype turned up a few times. The V call is TRBV7-3, the J call TRBJ1-1, with 7 bases identical to TRBD1. The CDR3 runs to 13 residues. The J segment lost 4 bases and the V segment lost 6 bases, leaving 5 bases of the junction unmatched. Per germline, CDR1 SGHTA and CDR2 FQGTGA. The CDR3 region is CASSLTGVTEAFF. In DNA, the CDR3 is TGTGCCAGCAGTCTAACAGGGGTCACTGAAGCTTTCTTT.

The rearrangement uses TRBV12-3 or TRBV12-4 and TRBJ1-4, with D perhaps TRBD1 (5 bases). The germline V and J ends were trimmed by 4 bases and 14 bases, with 14 bases remaining between them. This CDR3 is 12 amino acids long. The CDR3 DNA sequence: TGTGCCAGCAGTTATGAGGACAAAAGGCTGTTTTTT. The encoded protein is CASSYEDKRLFF.

The chain has TRBV11-3 and TRBJ2-1; no firm D call. This CDR3 region has 15 residues. The ends were cut back, 2 bases at V and 2 bases at J, with 10 bases in the middle. CDR1 SGHNT and CDR2 YENEEA come from the germline V gene. The CDR3 bases are TGTGCCAGCAGCTTAAGGACCAAGCCCTACAATGAGCAGTTCTTC. Its protein is CASSLRTKPYNEQFF. Full variable domain (outside the CDR3, taken from reference TRBV11-3 and TRBJ2-1): EAGVVQSPRYKIIEKKQPVAFWCNPISGHNTLYWYLQNLGQGPELLIRYENEEAVDDSQLPKDRFSAERLKGVDSTLKIQPAELGDSAVYLCASSLRTKPYNEQFFGPGTRLTVL.

This clonotype has at least ten counts. The chain has TRBV7-2 and TRBJ2-7, with TRBD2 identical over 7 bases. The V and J ends lost 6 bases and 2 bases, in that order; junction bases with no gene match: 10. This CDR3 is built from 15 residues. Looked up from germline, CDR1 is SGHTA and CDR2 is FQGNSA. DNA of the CDR3: TGTGCCAGCAGTCCTCTAGCGGCGGCAACCTACGAGCAGTACTTC. Translating it yields CASSPLAAATYEQYF.

The table lists this clonotype with a few counts. The J gene is TRBJ2-1, the V gene TRBV7-8; perhaps TRBD2 as D (6 bases). Trimming removed 1 base from V and 0 bases from J, with 13 bases in between. Germline values: CDR1 SGHVS, CDR2 FQNEAQ. There are 17 residues in the CDR3. CDR3 in amino acids: CASSLGIGLSSYNEQFF. In DNA form, the CDR3 reads TGTGCCAGCAGCTTAGGTATAGGACTAAGCTCCTACAATGAGCAGTTCTTC.

This clonotype was detected a few times. This sequence joins TRBV4-1 and TRBJ2-5, with D tentatively TRBD2 (6 bases). Trimming took 1 base from V and 5 from J, leaving 8 bases between them. Germline V lookup: CDR1 MGHRA, CDR2 YSYEKL. The CDR3 runs to 13 residues. DNA for the CDR3: TGCGCCAGCAGCCAAGGCCGGGGGGAGACCCAGTACTTC. It encodes CASSQGRGETQYF.

V and J are TRBV2 and TRBJ1-5; possibly TRBD1 for D (6 bases). The CDR3 has 14 residues. Germline CDR1 reads SNHLY; CDR2 reads FYNNEI. Trimming took off 6 bases at V and 6 bases at J, with 15 bases between the two ends. CDR3 amino acids: CASSRDTLGQPQHF. The CDR3 nucleotides are TGTGCCAGCAGCCGGGACACGCTCGGTCAGCCCCAGCATTTT.

This clonotype was seen more than once but under ten times. The genes are TRBV12-3 or TRBV12-4 and TRBJ2-5; TRBD1 agrees at 7 bases. The CDR3 has 13 amino acids. J was trimmed by 1 base and V by 5 bases; bases with no gene match: 1. CDR3 in DNA: TGTGCCAGCAGTAGGGACAGCCAAGAGACCCAGTACTTC. This gives the protein CASSRDSQETQYF.

This chain connects TRBV2 to TRBJ2-3; 11 nucleotides align to TRBD2. With 5 bases clipped from V and 3 bases from J, the junction kept 7 bases outside the gene matches. Germline V gives CDR1 SNHLY, CDR2 FYNNEI. The CDR3 covers 16 residues. CDR3 protein: CASSSSLAGGTDTQYF. In DNA form, the CDR3 reads TGTGCCAGCAGTTCCTCTCTAGCGGGGGGAACAGATACGCAGTATTTT.

The sample holds a few counts of this clonotype. The chain joins TRBV7-6 to TRBJ2-1, with D possibly being TRBD1 (6 bases). V gave up 5 bases and J gave up 1 base, with 15 bases separating them. The CDR3 has 16 residues. CDR1 and CDR2 from the germline V gene are SGHVS and FNYEAQ. The CDR3 DNA reads as TGTGCCAGCAGCCCCGGGGACACCAATTCCTACAATGAGCAGTTCTTC. Translation gives CASSPGDTNSYNEQFF.

The V gene is TRBV12-3 or TRBV12-4, the J gene TRBJ1-4, with 7 positions matching TRBD1. The CDR3 is 14 residues long. The V segment lost 3 bases and the J segment 4 bases; nucleotides outside the gene matches: 2. The CDR3 sequence: CASSLAGGNEKLFF. The CDR3 DNA follows: TGTGCCAGCAGTTTGGCAGGGGGTAATGAAAAACTGTTTTTT.

This sequence joins TRBV28 and TRBJ2-7; 7 bases match TRBD1. V was pared by 4 bases and J by 3 bases, with 15 bases of the junction left unmatched. The CDR3 extends over 17 amino acids. CDR1 is MDHEN and CDR2 is SYDVKM in the germline V gene. CDR3 nucleotides: TGTGCCAGCAGTTCTAATTCCGGGACAGAAAGAGGCTACGAGCAGTACTTC. It translates to CASSSNSGTERGYEQYF.

This chain uses TRBV6-6 with TRBJ1-2; 8 nucleotides line up with TRBD1. The CDR3 contains 18 residues. The germline V gene has CDR1 MNHNY and CDR2 SVGAGI (reference sequence). The CDR3 nucleotides read TGTGGGTCGTGTTTTGTCTGGGGACAGGTGCCAGAGATGGGAGGCTACACCTTC. Its translation is CGSCFVWGQVPEMGGYTF.

The V and J genes are TRBV28 and TRBJ1-2; 9 nucleotides match TRBD1. Germline V lookup: CDR1 MDHEN, CDR2 SYDVKM. The CDR3 contains 14 residues. After removal of 7 bases from V and 7 bases from J, the junction contained 10 bases not matched to a gene. In DNA, the CDR3 is TGTGCCAGCACCCTAACAGGGGGCGCGAGTGGCTACACCTTC. It yields the protein CASTLTGGASGYTF.

CDR3 sequence (DNA): TGCAGTGCTAGAGACCCCGGTTTCTCTGGGGCCAACGTCCTGACTTTC. Encoded protein: CSARDPGFSGANVLTF. The chain couples TRBV20-1 to TRBJ2-6; no reliable D call. The CDR3 runs 16 residues. CDR1 and CDR2 from the germline V gene are DFQATT and SNEGSKA (reference sequence). Trimming took off 0 bases at V and 0 bases at J, with 9 bases between the two ends.